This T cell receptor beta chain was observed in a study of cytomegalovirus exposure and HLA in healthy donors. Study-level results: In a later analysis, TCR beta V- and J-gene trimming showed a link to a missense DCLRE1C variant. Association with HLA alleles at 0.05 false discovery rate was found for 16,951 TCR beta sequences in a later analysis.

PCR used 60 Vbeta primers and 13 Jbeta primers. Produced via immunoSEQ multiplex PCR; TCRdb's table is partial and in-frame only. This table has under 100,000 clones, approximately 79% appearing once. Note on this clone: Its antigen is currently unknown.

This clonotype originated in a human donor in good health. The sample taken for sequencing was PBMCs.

The CDR3 here is CASDGGGGETQYF. In DNA form, the CDR3 reads TGTGCCAGCGACGGGGGGGGCGGGGAGACCCAGTACTTC. This chain links TRBV9 with TRBJ2-5; 8 bases map to TRBD2. Unmatched junction bases numbered 7, after V lost 7 bases and J lost 5 bases. Germline CDR1 is SGDLS and CDR2 is YYNGEE. CDR3 size: 13 residues.